Only a few counts were recorded for the clone carrying this T cell receptor beta chain. The record originates from a study of OX40 agonist ivuxolimab in advanced cancers. Sequencing used immunoSEQ multiplex PCR; TCRdb keeps in-frame clones, though not all of them. The sample lists around 74,000 clones, 85% occurring once. The junction had 1 base not matched to a gene; V was cut back by 4 bases and J by 2 bases. CDR1 SGHDN and CDR2 FVKESK come from the germline V gene. This CDR3 comprises 15 residues. The specimen was CD4+ or CD8+ T cells sorted from blood, collected in a trial of the OX40 agonist ivuxolimab. The sequence came from an adult with an advanced solid tumor such as melanoma, head and neck, liver or kidney cancer. The rearrangement joins TRBV14 to TRBJ2-1; 11 nucleotides align to TRBD2. The CDR3 here is CASSPLAGAYNEQFF. CDR3 in DNA: TGTGCCAGCAGCCCACTAGCGGGGGCCTACAATGAGCAGTTCTTC. Full variable domain (rest looked up from reference TRBV14 and TRBJ2-1): EAGVTQFPSHSVIEKGQTVTLRCDPISGHDNLYWYRRVMGKEIKFLLHFVKESKQDESGMPNNRFLAERTGGTYSTLKVQPAELEDSGVYFCASSPLAGAYNEQFFGPGTRLTVL.